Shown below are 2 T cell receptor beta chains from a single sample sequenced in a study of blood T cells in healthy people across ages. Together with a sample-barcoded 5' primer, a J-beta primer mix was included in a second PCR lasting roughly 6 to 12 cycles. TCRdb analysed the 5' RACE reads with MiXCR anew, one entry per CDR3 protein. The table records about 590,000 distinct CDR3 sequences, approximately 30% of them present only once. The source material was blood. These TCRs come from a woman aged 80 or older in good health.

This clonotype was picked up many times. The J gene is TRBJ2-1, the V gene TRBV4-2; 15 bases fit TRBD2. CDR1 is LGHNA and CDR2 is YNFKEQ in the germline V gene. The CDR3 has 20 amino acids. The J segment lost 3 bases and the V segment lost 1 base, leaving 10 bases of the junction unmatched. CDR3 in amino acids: CASSQVPGLAGGRGYNEQFF. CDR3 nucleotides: TGTGCCAGCAGCCAAGTCCCGGGACTAGCGGGGGGACGTGGCTACAATGAGCAGTTCTTC.

This chain's CDR3 is CASSLEVSYSEQYF. In nucleotides, the CDR3 is TGTGCCAGCAGCTTAGAGGTGTCCTACAGTGAGCAGTACTTC. The gene calls are TRBV11-2 and TRBJ2-5; D remains ambiguous. The CDR3 spans 14 residues. V was shortened by 0 bases and J by 11 bases, with 16 bases between the two germline ends. Germline V gene sequence: CDR1 SGHAT, CDR2 FQNNGV.